This section outlines one TCR beta chain sequence together with its context. The sample belongs to a study of blood T cell repertoires in COVID-19. Study-level information: The origin of the acute and convalescent COVID-19 samples was the United States, Italy and Spain.

Trimming removed 0 bases from V and 12 bases from J, with 10 bases in between. The V gene's germline CDR1 is SGHDT and CDR2 YYEEEE. This CDR3 region has 12 residues. Seattle researchers signed up patients amid active infection and tracked them longitudinally. Original methodology: From reference gene primer amplification, estimates of nucleated cell counts were derived. Measured with immunoSEQ multiplex PCR; TCRdb has only the in-frame clones, and not every one. The V and J calls and clone size were taken over from that table, and D and trimming were inferred from the DNA. The table lists under 300,000 clones, roughly 83% of them singletons, with over 1.1% in the top ten.

J is TRBJ2-1 and V is TRBV5-6; D might be TRBD2 (6 bases). This receptor was obtained from a human donor with COVID-19, enrolled during active disease. The donor label of this sample is uncertain. Sequences were obtained from peripheral blood. The CDR3 DNA follows: TGTGCCAGCAGCTTGGAGGGACTGCGGCAGTTCTTC. Its protein is CASSLEGLRQFF. The whole variable domain, filled in from reference TRBV5-6 and TRBJ2-1, reads DAGVTQSPTHLIKTRGQQVTLRCSPKSGHDTVSWYQQALGQGPQFIFQYYEEEERQRGNFPDRFSGHQFPNYSSELNVNALLLGDSALYLCASSLEGLRQFFGPGTRLTVL.